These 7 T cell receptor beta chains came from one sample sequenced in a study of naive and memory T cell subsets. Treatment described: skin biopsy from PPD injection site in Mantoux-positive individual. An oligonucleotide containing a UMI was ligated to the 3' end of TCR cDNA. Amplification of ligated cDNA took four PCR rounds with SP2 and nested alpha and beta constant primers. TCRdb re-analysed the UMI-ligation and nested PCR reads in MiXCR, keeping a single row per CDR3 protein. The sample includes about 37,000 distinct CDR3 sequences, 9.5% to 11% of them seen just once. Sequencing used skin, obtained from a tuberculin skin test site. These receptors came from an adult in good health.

Here the CDR3 reads CASSPTGAGGAEAFF. As DNA, the CDR3 is TGTGCCAGCAGCCCAACAGGGGCCGGGGGGGCTGAAGCTTTCTTT. The rearrangement joins TRBV7-2 to TRBJ1-1; TRBD1 matches 7 bases. The germline V gene encodes CDR1 SGHTA and CDR2 FQGNSA. Trimming removed 5 bases from V and 6 bases from J; junction bases left unmatched: 12. This CDR3 comprises 15 residues.

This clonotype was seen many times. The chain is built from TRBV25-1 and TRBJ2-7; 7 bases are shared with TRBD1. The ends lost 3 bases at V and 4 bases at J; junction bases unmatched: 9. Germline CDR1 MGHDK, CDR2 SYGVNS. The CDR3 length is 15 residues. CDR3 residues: CASSEPQGVAYEQYF. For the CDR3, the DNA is TGTGCCAGCAGTGAGCCCCAGGGGGTGGCGTACGAGCAGTACTTC.

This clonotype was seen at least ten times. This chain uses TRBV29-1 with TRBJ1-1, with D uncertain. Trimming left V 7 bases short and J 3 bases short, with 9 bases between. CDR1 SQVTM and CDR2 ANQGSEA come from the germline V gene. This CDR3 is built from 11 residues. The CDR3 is CSGQSYTEAFF. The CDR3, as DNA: TGCAGCGGGCAATCGTACACTGAAGCTTTCTTT.

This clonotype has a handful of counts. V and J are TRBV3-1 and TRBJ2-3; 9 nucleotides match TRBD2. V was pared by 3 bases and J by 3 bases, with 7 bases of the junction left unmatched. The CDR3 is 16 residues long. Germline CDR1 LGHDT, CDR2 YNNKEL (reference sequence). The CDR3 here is CASSHLTSGQTDTQYF. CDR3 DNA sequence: TGTGCCAGCAGCCATTTGACTAGCGGACAAACAGATACGCAGTATTTT.

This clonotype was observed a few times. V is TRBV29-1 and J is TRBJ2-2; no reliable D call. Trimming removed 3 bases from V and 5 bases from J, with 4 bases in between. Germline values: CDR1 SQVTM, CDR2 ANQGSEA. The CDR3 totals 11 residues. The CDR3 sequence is CSVEGTGELFF. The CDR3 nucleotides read TGCAGCGTTGAGGGAACCGGGGAGCTGTTTTTT.

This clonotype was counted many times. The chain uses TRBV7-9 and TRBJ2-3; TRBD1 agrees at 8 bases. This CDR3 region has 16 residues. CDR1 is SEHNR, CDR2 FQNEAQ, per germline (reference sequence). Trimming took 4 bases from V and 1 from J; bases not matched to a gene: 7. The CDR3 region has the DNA TGTGCCAGCAGCTGTTGGGACAGGTCCTGCACAGATACGCAGTATTTT. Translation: CASSCWDRSCTDTQYF.

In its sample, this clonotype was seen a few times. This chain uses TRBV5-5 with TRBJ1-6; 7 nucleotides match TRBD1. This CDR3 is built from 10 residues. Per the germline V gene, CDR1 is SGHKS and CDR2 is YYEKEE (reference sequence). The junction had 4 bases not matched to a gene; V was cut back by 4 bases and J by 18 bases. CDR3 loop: CASSPTGNHF. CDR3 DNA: TGTGCCAGCAGCCCGACAGGGAACCACTTT. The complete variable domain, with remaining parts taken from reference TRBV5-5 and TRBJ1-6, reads DAGVTQSPTHLIKTRGQQVTLRCSPISGHKSVSWYQQVLGQGPQFIFQYYEKEERGRGNFPDRFSARQFPNYSSELNVNALLLGDSALYLCASSPTGNHFGNGTRLTVT.